Given below is one T cell receptor (beta chain) in context. This sample was taken from a study of blood T cell repertoires in COVID-19. Study overall: Donors in the United States, Italy and Spain gave samples during acute or convalescent COVID-19. PBMCs, B-cell-depleted T cells, or T cells were the source of the cDNA or gDNA that made up the material.

Authors' methods: From reference gene primer amplification, estimates of nucleated cell counts were derived. Using immunoSEQ multiplex PCR, the repertoire was profiled, and TCRdb retains in-frame clones only, with some absent. That table is the source of V, J and clone size, and D and trimming were worked out from the DNA. The data contain approximately 47,000 clones, approximately 87% of them singletons. Germline V gene data show CDR1 as LNHDA and CDR2 as SQIVND (reference sequence). Trimming removed 3 bases from V and 5 bases from J, with 16 bases in between. CDR3 length equals 16 residues. The genes are TRBV19 and TRBJ2-2, with D possibly matching TRBD2 (7 bases). The sequence derives from a woman aged 55 to 70 with acute or convalescent COVID-19. The sequenced sample consisted of peripheral blood. This chain's CDR3 is CASSILVGGGTGELFF. DNA of the CDR3: TGTGCCAGTAGTATCCTCGTGGGAGGGGGGACCGGGGAGCTGTTTTTT.